The clone carrying this T cell receptor beta chain is a singleton in its sample. The source of the sample is a study of blood T cell repertoires in COVID-19. Study-level background: The United States, Italy and Spain were the sources of the acute and convalescent COVID-19 samples. The analysed material was cDNA or gDNA that came from T cells, B-cell-depleted T cells, or PBMCs.

In the original workflow: The assay estimated nucleated cells by amplifying reference gene primers. Sequenced by immunoSEQ multiplex PCR; TCRdb stores in-frame clones only, minus some. Clone size and V and J calls were adopted from that table, with D and trimming inferred from the DNA. The repertoire includes some 100,000 clones, roughly 82% of them detected once, and roughly 25% sits in the top ten. The specimen was peripheral blood. This sequence originates from a human donor in a cohort sampled during active COVID-19.

Here the CDR3 DNA reads TGTGCCAGCAGTAAGACCCCGGGACAGGGGGCAGGACAGCCCCAGCATTTT. It is translated as CASSKTPGQGAGQPQHF. This sequence joins TRBV27 and TRBJ1-5; TRBD1 matches 12 bases. Trimming removed 5 bases from V and 7 bases from J; junction bases left unmatched: 12. Germline CDR1 MNHEY, CDR2 SMNVEV (reference sequence). The CDR3 spans 17 residues.